This T cell receptor beta chain was identified during a study of blood T cell repertoires in COVID-19. Across the whole study: Specimens from acute and convalescent COVID-19 originated in the United States, Italy and Spain. The cDNA or gDNA used as material had been derived from T cells, B-cell-depleted T cells, or PBMCs.

Original methodology: Scientists estimated how many nucleated cells there were by amplifying reference gene primers. The protocol was immunoSEQ multiplex PCR, while the TCRdb copy is restricted to in-frame clones and leaves out a portion. V and J calls and clone size follow that table, whereas D and trimming were derived from the DNA. The table includes tens of thousands of clones, roughly 87% detected once. This TCR was sampled from a human donor in a cohort sampled during active COVID-19. The sample comprised peripheral blood.

CDR3 in amino acids: CASSLDRAYEQYF. The CDR3 DNA follows: TGTGCCAGCAGTTTAGACAGGGCTTACGAGCAGTACTTC. The chain carries TRBV28 and TRBJ2-7; 7 bases agree with TRBD1. Germline CDR1 MDHEN, CDR2 SYDVKM. The CDR3 is 13 amino acids. V shed 2 bases and J 4 bases; nucleotides not matched to a gene: 2.